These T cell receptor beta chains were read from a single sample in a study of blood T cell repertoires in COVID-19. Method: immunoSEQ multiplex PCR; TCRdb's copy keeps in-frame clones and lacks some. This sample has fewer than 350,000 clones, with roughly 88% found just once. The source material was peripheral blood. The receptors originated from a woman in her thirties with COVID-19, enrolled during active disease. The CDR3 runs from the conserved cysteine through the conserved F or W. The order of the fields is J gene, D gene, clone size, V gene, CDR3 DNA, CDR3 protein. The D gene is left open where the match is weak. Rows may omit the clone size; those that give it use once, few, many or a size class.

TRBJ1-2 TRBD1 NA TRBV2 TGTGCCAGCAGTGAGGGACAGGGGGCAAGCTATGGCTACACCTTC CASSEGQGASYGYTF
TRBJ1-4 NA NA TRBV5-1 TGCGCCAGCAGCCCTGGGGGCAGGGGTAATGAAAAACTGTTTTTT CASSPGGRGNEKLFF
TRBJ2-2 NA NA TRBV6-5 TGTGCCAGCAGCGGGGGGCCACACACCGGGGAGCTGTTTTTT CASSGGPHTGELFF
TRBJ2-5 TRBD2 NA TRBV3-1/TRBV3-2 TGTGCCAGCGGCCTGGGACTAGCGGGGCCTGAGGGGGAGACCCAGTACTTC CASGLGLAGPEGETQYF
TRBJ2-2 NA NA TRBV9 TGTGCCAGCAGCGCCCAGGGGTCGTACACCGGGGAGCTGTTTTTT CASSAQGSYTGELFF
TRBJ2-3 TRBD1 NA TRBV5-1 TGCGCCAGCATACTACAGGGGGCCACAGATACGCAGTATTTT CASILQGATDTQYF
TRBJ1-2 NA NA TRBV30 TGTGCCTGGAGTGTATGGCAGGGGAGTAACTATGGCTACACCTTC CAWSVWQGSNYGYTF
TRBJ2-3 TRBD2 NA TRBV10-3 TGTGCCACAAGTGGAGCGGGGGGGACAGATACGCAGTATTTT CATSGAGGTDTQYF
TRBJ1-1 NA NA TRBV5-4 TGTGCCAGCAATCGGGGGGGCACTGAAGCTTTCTTT CASNRGGTEAFF
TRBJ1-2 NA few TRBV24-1 TGTGCCACCAGTACGCCAGGGGTTGGCTACACCTTC CATSTPGVGYTF
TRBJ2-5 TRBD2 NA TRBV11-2 TGTGCCAGCAGCTTAAGTGGCCTAGCGGTGGGAGAGACCCAGTACTTC CASSLSGLAVGETQYF
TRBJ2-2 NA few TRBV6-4 TGTGCCAGCAGTGAAGGACAAGCGACCGGGGAGCTGTTTTTT CASSEGQATGELFF
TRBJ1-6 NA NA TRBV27 TGTGCCAGCAGTCTCACGGGGGAGGGTTCTTCACCCCTCCACTTT CASSLTGEGSSPLHF
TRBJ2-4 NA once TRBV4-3 TGCGCCAGCAGCCAATCCGTCAGTCCAGGGACTCTAGCCAAAAACATTCAGTACTTC CASSQSVSPGTLAKNIQYF
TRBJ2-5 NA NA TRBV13 TGTGCCAGCAGCCATGGTGGGGCAGCCCAAGAGACCCAGTACTTC CASSHGGAAQETQYF
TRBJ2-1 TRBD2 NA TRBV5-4 TGTGCCAGCAGCCCCCCCGGGCCCCGGGGGAGGGGCAATGAGCAGTTCTTC CASSPPGPRGRGNEQFF
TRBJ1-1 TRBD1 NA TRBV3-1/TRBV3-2 TGTGCCAGCAGCCAAACCTCCAACAGGGGCAGTAGGACTGAAGCTTTCTTT CASSQTSNRGSRTEAFF
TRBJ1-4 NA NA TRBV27 TGTGCCAGCAGTTCTCCGACAGACTCTAATGAAAAACTGTTTTTT CASSSPTDSNEKLFF
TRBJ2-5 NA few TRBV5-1 TGCGCCAGCAGCCCCCGGGTGTACCAAGAGACCCAGTACTTC CASSPRVYQETQYF
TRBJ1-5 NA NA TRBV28 TGTGCCAGCAGTGGTACGGGGTCAGGACAGCCCCAGCATTTT CASSGTGSGQPQHF
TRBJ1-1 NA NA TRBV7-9 TGTGCCAGCAGCTTAATCAGGGCGAAGACTTTCTTT CASSLIRAKTFF
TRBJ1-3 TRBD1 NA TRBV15 TGTGCCACCAGCAGAGACGACAGGGCTGGAAACACCATATATTTT CATSRDDRAGNTIYF
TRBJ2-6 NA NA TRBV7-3 TGTGCCAGCAGCTTATCCCCGGGCAGGGTCGGAACTGGGGCCAACGTCCTGACTTTC CASSLSPGRVGTGANVLTF
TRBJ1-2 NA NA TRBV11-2 TGTGCCAGCAGCTCGTTAGGGGGGGCAGGGGATAGATTGAGCTACACCTTC CASSSLGGAGDRLSYTF
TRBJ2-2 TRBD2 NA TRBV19 TGTGCCAGCAGATTAGCGGGGGGGCGTCGGACCGGGGAGCTGTTTTTT CASRLAGGRRTGELFF
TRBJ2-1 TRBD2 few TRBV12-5 TGTGCTAGTGCCCTCCGGGGGGGCAATGAGCAGTTCTTC CASALRGGNEQFF
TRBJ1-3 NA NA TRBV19 TGTGCCAGTAGTATCTGGGCAGGGAGGTCTGGAAACACCATATATTTT CASSIWAGRSGNTIYF
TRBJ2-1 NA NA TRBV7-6 TGTGCCAGCAGCTTAGAAGCTGGAGAGGCTTCCTACAATGAGCAGTTCTTC CASSLEAGEASYNEQFF
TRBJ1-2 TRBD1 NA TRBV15 TGTGCCACCAGCAGGGGGACAGGGGATACCTATGGCTACACCTTC CATSRGTGDTYGYTF
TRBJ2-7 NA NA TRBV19 TGTGCCAGTAGCTCGTCCGGGGCCTACGAGCAGTACTTC CASSSSGAYEQYF
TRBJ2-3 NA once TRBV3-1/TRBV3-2 TGTGCCAGCAGCCTTGCCCAACTAGGACATACGCAGTATTTT CASSLAQLGHTQYF
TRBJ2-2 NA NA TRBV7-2 TGTGCCAGCAGCTTAGTCGGGGGTGGCACCGGGGAGCTGTTTTTT CASSLVGGGTGELFF
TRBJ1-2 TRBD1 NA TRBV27 TGTGCCAGCAGCCAACAGGGGGCGGCTAACTATGGCTACACCTTC CASSQQGAANYGYTF
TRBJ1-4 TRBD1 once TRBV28 TGTGCCAGCAGTTCCCAACAGGGGGCAGCTGAAAAACTGTTTTTT CASSSQQGAAEKLFF